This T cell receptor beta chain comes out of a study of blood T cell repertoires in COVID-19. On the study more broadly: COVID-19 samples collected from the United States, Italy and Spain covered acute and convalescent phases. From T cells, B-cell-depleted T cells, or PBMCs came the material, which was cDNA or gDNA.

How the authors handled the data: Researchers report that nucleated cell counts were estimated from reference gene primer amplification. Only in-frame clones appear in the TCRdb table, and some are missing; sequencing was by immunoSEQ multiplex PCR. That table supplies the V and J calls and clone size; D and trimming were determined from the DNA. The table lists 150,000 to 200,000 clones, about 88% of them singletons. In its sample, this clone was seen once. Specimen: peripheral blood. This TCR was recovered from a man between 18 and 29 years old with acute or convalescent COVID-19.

The CDR3 DNA reads as TGTGCCAGTAGGGGACAGGGGTACTACAATGAGCAGTTCTTC. Encoded protein: CASRGQGYYNEQFF. This chain connects TRBV19 to TRBJ2-1; 10 bases match TRBD1. Germline V gives CDR1 LNHDA, CDR2 SQIVND (reference sequence). V dropped 6 bases and J dropped 3; count of bases not matched to a gene: 2. The CDR3 loop spans 14 amino acids.